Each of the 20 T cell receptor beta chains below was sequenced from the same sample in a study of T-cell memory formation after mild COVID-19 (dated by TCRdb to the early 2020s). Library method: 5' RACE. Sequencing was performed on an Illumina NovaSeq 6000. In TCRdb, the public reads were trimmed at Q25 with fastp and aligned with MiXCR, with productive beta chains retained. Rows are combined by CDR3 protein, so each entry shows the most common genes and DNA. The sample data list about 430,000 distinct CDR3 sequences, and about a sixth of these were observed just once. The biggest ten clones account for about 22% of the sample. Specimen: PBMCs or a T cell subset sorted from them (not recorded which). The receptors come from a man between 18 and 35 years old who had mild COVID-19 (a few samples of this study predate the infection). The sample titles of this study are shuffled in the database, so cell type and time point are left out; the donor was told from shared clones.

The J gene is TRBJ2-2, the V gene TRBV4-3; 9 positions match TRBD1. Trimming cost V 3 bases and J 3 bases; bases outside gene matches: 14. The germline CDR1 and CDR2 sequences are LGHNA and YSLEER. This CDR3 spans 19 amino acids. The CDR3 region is CASSQASPGQGMDTGELFF. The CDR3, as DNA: TGCGCCAGCAGCCAGGCTAGCCCGGGACAGGGAATGGACACCGGGGAGCTGTTTTTT.

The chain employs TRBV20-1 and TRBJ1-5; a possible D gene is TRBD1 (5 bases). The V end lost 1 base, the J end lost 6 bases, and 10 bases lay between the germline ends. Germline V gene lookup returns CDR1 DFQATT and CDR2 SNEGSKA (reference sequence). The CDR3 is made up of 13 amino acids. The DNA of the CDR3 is TGCAGTGCTAGAGTCCCCGGGGGTCAGCCCCAGCATTTT. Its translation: CSARVPGGQPQHF.

CDR3 sequence reads: CASSLRSGSSYNSPLHF. CDR3 nucleotide sequence: TGTGCCAGCAGCTTGCGGTCAGGGAGCTCCTATAATTCACCCCTCCACTTT. The chain is built from TRBV5-6 and TRBJ1-6, with a possible D match to TRBD1 (5 bases). From germline, CDR1 is SGHDT and CDR2 YYEEEE. The V and J ends lost 1 base and 0 bases respectively, with 11 bases between them. The CDR3 runs to 17 residues.

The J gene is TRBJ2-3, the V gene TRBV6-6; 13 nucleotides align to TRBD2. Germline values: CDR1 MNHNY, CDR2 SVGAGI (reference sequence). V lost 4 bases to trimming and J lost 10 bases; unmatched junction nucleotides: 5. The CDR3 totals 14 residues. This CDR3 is CASSSTSGGVSQYF. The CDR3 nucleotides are TGTGCCAGCAGTTCAACTAGCGGGGGGGTTTCGCAGTATTTT.

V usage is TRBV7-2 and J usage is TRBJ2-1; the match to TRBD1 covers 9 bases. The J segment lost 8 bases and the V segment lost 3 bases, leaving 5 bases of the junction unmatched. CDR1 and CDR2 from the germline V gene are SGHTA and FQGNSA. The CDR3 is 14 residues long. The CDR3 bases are TGTGCCAGCAGCTTGTTGCGGACAGGGGATGAGCAGTTCTTC. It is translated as CASSLLRTGDEQFF.

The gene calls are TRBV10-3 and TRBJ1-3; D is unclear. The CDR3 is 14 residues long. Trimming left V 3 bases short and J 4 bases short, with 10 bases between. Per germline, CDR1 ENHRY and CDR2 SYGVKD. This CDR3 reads CAISDTRSGNTIYF. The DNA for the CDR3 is TGTGCCATCAGTGATACCAGGAGCGGAAACACCATATATTTT.

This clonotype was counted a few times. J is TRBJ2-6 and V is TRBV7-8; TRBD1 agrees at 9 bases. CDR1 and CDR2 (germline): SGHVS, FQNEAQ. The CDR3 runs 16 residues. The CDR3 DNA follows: TGTGGGACCCAGGGACAGGGTTACTCTGGGGCCAACGTCCTGACTTTC. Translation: CGTQGQGYSGANVLTF.

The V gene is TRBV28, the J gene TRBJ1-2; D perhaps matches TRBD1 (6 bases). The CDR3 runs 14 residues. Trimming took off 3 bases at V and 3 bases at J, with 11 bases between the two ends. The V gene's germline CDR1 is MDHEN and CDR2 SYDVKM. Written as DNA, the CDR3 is TGTGCCAGCAGTTTCGGGGGCGCATACTATGGCTACACCTTC. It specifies CASSFGGAYYGYTF.

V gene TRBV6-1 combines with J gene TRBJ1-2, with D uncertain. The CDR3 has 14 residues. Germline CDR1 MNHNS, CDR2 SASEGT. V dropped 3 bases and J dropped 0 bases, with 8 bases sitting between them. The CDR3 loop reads CASSDLGSNYGYTF. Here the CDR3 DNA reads TGTGCCAGCAGTGATTTGGGGTCTAACTATGGCTACACCTTC.

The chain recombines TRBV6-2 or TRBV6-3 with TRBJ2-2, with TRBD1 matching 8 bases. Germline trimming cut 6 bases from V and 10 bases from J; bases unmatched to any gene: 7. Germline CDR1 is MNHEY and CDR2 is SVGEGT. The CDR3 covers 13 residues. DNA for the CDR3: TGTGCCAGCAGAGGATCAGGGGGCCCGGAGCTGTTTTTT. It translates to CASRGSGGPELFF.

The CDR3 spells CSARISARVTQYF. The DNA for the CDR3 is TGCAGTGCTAGGATTTCCGCACGGGTGACCCAGTACTTC. The V and J genes are TRBV20-1 and TRBJ2-5; D gene ambiguous. The CDR3 extends over 13 amino acids. The germline V gene has CDR1 DFQATT and CDR2 SNEGSKA (reference sequence). Trimming removed 3 bases at V and 7 bases at J, with 15 bases between.

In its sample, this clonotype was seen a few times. Here the CDR3 reads CSARDQRTGPISRTEAFF. CDR3 coding DNA: TGCAGTGCTAGAGATCAGAGGACAGGGCCGATCTCACGGACTGAAGCTTTCTTT. V gene TRBV20-1 combines with J gene TRBJ1-1, with 8 bases identical to TRBD1. The CDR3 runs to 18 residues. The ends lost 0 bases at V and 5 bases at J; junction bases unmatched: 17. Germline lookup yields CDR1 DFQATT and CDR2 SNEGSKA (reference sequence).

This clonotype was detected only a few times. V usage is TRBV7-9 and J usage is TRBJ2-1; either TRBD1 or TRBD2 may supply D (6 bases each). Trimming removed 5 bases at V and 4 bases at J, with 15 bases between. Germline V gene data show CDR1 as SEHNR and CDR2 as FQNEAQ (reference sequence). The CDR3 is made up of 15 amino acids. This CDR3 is CASSPRGAGYNEQFF. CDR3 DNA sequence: TGTGCCAGCAGCCCTAGGGGGGCTGGATACAATGAGCAGTTCTTC.

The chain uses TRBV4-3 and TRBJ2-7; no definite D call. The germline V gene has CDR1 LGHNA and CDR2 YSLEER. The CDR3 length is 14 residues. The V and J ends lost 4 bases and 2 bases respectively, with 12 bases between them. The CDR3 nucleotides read TGCGCCAGCAGCCCTTCTCTAGGTCCCTACGAGCAGTACTTC. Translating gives CASSPSLGPYEQYF.

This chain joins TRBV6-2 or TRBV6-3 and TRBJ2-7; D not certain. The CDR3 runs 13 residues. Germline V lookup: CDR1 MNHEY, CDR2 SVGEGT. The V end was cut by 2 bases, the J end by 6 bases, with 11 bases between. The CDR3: CASSYGRTLEQYF. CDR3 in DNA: TGTGCCAGCAGTTACGGGCGAACTCTCGAGCAGTACTTC.

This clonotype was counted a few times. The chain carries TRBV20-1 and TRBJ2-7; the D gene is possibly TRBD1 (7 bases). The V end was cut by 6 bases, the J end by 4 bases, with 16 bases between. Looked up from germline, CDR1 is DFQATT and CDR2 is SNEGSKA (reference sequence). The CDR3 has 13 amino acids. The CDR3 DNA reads TGCAGTGCCGGGCGGGGACAGACATACGAGCAGTACTTC. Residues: CSAGRGQTYEQYF.

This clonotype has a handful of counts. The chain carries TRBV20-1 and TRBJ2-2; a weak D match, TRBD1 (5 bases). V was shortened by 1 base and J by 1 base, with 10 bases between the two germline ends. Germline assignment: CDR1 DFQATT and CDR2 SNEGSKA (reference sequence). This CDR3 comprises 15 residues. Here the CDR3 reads CSARASDRNTGELFF. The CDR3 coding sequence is TGCAGTGCTAGAGCTAGTGACAGGAACACCGGGGAGCTGTTTTTT.

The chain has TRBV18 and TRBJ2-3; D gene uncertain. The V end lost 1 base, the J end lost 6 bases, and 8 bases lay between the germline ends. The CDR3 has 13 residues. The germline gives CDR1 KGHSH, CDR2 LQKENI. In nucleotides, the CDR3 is TGTGCCAGCTCACCACTAGTCTCGGATACGCAGTATTTT. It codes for CASSPLVSDTQYF.

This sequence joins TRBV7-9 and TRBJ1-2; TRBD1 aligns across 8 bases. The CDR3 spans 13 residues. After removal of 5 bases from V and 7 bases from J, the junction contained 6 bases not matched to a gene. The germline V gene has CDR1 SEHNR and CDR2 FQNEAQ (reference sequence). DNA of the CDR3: TGTGCCAGCAGCCAGACAGGGGCGGGTGGCTACACCTTC. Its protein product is CASSQTGAGGYTF. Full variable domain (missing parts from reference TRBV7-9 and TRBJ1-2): DTGVSQNPRHKITKRGQNVTFRCDPISEHNRLYWYRQTLGQGPEFLTYFQNEAQLEKSRLLSDRFSAERPKGSFSTLEIQRTEQGDSAMYLCASSQTGAGGYTFGSGTRLTVV.

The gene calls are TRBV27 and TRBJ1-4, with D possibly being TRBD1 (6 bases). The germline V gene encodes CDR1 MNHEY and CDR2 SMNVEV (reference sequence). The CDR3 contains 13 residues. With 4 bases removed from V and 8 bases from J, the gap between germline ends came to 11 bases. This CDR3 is CASSSGEGEKLFF. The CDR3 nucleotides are TGTGCCAGCAGTTCAGGGGAGGGCGAAAAACTGTTTTTT.